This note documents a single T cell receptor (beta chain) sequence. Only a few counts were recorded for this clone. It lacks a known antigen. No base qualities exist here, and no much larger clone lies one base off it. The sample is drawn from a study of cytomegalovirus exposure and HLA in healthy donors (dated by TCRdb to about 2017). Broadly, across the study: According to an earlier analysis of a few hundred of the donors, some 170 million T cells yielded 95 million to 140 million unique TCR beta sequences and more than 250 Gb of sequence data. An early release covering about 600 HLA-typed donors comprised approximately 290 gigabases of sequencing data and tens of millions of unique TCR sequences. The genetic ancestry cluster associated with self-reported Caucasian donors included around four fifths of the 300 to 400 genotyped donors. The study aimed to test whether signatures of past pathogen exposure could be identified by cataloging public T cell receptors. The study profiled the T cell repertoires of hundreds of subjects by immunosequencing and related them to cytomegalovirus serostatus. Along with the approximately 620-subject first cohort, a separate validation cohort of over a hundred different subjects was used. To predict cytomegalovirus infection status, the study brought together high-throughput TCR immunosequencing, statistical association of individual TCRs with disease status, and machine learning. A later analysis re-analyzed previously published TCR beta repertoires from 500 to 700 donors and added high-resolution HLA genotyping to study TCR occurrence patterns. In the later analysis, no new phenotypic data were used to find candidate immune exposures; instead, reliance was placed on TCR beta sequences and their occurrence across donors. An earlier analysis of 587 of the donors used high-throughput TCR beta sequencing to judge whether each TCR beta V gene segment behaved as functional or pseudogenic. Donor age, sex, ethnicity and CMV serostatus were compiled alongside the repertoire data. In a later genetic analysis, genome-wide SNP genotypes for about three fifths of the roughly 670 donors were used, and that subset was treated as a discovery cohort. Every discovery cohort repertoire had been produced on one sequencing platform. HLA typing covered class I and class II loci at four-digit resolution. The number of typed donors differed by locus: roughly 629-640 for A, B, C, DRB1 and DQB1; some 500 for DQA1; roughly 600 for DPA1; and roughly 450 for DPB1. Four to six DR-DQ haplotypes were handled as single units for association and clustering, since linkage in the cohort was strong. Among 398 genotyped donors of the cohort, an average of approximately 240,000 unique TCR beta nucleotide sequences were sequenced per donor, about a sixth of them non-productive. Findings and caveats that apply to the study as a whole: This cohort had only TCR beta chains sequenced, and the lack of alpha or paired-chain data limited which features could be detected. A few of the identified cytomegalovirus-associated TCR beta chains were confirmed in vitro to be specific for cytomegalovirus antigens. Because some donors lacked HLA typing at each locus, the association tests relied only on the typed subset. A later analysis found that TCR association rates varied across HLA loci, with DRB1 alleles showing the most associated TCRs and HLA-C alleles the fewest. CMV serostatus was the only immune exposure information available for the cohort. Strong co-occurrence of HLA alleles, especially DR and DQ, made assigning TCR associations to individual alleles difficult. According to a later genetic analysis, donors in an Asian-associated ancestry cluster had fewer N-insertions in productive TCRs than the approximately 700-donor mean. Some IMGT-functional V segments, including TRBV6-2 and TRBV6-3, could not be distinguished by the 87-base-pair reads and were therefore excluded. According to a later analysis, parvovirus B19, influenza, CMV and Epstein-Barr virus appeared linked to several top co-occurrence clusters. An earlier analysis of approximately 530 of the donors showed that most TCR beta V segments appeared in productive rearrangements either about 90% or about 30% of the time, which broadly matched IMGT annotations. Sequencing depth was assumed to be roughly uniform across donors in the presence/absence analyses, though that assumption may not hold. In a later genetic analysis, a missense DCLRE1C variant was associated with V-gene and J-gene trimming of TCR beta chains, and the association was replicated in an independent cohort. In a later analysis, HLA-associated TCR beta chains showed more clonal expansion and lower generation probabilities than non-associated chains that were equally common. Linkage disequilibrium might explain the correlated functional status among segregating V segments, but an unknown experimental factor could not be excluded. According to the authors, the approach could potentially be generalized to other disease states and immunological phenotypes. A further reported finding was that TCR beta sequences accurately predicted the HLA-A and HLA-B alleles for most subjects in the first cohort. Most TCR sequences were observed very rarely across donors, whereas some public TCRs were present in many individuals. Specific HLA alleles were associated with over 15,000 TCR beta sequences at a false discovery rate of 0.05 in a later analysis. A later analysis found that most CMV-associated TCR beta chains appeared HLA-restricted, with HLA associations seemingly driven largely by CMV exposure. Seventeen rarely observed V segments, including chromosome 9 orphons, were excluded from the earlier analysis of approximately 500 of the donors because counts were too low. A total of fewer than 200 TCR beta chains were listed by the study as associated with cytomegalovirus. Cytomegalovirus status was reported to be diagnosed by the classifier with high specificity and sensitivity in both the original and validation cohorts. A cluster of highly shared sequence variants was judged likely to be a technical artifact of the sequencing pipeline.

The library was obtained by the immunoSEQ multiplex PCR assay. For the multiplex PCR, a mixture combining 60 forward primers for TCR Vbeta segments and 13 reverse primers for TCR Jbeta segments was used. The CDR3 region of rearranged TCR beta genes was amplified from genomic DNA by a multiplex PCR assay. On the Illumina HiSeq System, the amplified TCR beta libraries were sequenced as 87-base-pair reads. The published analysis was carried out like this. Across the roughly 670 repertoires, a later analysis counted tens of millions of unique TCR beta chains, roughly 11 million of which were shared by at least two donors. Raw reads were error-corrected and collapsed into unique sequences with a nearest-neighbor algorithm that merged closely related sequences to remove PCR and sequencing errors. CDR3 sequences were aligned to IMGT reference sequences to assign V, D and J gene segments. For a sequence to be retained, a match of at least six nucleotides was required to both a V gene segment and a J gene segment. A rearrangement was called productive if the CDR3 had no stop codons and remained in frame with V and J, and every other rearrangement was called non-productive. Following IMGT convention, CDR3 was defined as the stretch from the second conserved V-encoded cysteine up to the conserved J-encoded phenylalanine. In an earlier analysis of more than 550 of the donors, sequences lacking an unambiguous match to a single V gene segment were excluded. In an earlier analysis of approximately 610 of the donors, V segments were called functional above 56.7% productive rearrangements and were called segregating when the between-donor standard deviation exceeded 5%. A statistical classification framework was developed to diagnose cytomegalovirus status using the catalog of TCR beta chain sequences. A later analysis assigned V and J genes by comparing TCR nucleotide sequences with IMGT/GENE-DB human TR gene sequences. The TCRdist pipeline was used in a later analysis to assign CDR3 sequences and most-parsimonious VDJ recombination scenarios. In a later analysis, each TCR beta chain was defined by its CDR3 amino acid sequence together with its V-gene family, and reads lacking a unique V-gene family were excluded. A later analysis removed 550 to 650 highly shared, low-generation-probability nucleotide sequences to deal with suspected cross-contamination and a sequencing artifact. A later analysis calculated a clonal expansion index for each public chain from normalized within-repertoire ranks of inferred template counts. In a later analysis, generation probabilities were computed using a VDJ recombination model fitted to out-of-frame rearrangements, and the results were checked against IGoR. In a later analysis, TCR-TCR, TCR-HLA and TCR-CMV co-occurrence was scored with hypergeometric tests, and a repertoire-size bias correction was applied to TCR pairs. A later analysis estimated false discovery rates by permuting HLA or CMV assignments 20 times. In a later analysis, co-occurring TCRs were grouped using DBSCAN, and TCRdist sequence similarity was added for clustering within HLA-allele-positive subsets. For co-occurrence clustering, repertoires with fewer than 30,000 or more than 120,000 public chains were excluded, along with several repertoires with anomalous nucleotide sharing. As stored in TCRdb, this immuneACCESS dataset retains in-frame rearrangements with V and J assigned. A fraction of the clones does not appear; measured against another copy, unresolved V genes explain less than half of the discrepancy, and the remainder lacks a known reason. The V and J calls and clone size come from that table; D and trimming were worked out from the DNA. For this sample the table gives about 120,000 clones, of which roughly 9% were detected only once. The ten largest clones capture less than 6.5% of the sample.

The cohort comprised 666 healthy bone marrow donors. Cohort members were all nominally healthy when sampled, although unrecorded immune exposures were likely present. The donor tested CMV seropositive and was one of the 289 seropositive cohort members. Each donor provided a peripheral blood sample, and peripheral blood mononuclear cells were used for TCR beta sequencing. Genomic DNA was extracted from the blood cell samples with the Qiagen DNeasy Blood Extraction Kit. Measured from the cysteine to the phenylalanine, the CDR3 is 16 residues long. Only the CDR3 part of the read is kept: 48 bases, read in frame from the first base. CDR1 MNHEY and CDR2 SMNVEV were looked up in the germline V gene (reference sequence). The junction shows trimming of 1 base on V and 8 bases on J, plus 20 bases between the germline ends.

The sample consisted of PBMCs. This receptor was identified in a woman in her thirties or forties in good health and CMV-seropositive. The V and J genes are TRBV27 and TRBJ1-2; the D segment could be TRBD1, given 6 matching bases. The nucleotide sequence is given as TGTGCCAGCAGTTTATTGACAGGCCCCCGATCGGGAGGCTACACCTTC. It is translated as CASSLLTGPRSGGYTF.